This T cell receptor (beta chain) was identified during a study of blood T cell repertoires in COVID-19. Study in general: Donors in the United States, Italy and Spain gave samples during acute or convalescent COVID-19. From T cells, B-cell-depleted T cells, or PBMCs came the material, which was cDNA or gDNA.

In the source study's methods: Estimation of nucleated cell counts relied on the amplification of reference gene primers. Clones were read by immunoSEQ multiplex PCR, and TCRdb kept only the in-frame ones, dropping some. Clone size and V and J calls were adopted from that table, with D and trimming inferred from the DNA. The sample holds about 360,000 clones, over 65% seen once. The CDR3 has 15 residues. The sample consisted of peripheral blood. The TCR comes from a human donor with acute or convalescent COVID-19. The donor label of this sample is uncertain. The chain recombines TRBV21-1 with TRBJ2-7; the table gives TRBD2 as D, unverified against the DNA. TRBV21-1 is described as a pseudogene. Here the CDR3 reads CASSKSETSGYEQYF. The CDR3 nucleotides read TGTGCCAGCAGCAAATCAGAGACTAGCGGCTACGAGCAGTACTTC.